A selection of T cell receptor beta chains follows, all from one sample in a study of blood T cells in healthy people across ages. TCRdb re-analysed the 5' RACE reads in MiXCR, keeping a single row per CDR3 protein. Of 1.5 million to 2 million distinct CDR3 sequences listed, roughly 28% are singletons. The material sequenced was blood. Every receptor here comes from a woman aged 25 to 45 in good health. CDR3s include the opening cysteine and the closing phenylalanine or tryptophan. A D gene is named only where the DNA matches it firmly. The size of a clone is reported for some rows only, either as once, few or many, or as a class for expanded clones.

j_gene: TRBJ1-1
d_gene: .
abundance: few
v_gene: TRBV29-1
CDR3aa: CSVQGAGGAFF
CDR3nt: TGCAGCGTTCAGGGAGCGGGTGGAGCTTTCTTT

j_gene: TRBJ2-2
d_gene: TRBD1
abundance: .
v_gene: TRBV5-1
CDR3aa: CASSSGQVDTGELFF
CDR3nt: TGCGCCAGCAGCTCAGGACAGGTAGACACCGGGGAGCTGTTTTTT

j_gene: TRBJ2-7
d_gene: .
abundance: .
v_gene: TRBV7-9
CDR3aa: CASSLSRDPYHEQYF
CDR3nt: TGTGCCAGCAGCTTATCCAGGGATCCCTACCACGAGCAGTACTTC

j_gene: TRBJ1-5
d_gene: .
abundance: .
v_gene: TRBV5-5
CDR3aa: CASSLRGEGNQPQHF
CDR3nt: TGTGCCAGCAGCTTGCGGGGCGAGGGCAATCAGCCCCAGCATTTT

j_gene: TRBJ2-5
d_gene: TRBD1
abundance: .
v_gene: TRBV7-2
CDR3aa: CASSLQRGLETQYF
CDR3nt: TGTGCCAGCAGCTTACAAAGGGGGCTGGAGACCCAGTACTTC

j_gene: TRBJ2-7
d_gene: .
abundance: .
v_gene: TRBV14
CDR3aa: CASSQAGLSGFNEQYF
CDR3nt: TGTGCCAGCAGCCAAGCAGGGCTTAGCGGTTTCAATGAGCAGTACTTC

j_gene: TRBJ2-4
d_gene: TRBD2
abundance: once
v_gene: TRBV5-4
CDR3aa: CASTLKLAGTSTDTQYF
CDR3nt: TGTGCCAGCACCTTGAAACTAGCGGGGACAAGCACAGATACGCAGTACTTC

j_gene: TRBJ1-2
d_gene: .
abundance: .
v_gene: TRBV6-5
CDR3aa: CTSSPWDVSYGYTF
CDR3nt: TGTACCAGCAGTCCCTGGGACGTTTCTTATGGCTACACCTTC

j_gene: TRBJ2-5
d_gene: TRBD2
abundance: .
v_gene: TRBV27
CDR3aa: CASSLTPGLDGEETQYF
CDR3nt: TGTGCCAGCAGTTTGACCCCCGGACTAGATGGGGAAGAGACCCAGTACTTC

j_gene: TRBJ1-1
d_gene: .
abundance: .
v_gene: TRBV28
CDR3aa: CASSLRPSRGDAFF
CDR3nt: TGTGCCAGCAGTCTACGCCCCTCGAGAGGGGACGCTTTCTTT

j_gene: TRBJ1-1
d_gene: .
abundance: few
v_gene: TRBV29-1
CDR3aa: CSVVRSLNTEAFF
CDR3nt: TGCAGCGTTGTTCGCAGCCTGAACACTGAAGCTTTCTTT

j_gene: TRBJ2-3
d_gene: TRBD2
abundance: .
v_gene: TRBV7-8
CDR3aa: CASSYLSSGRGDTQYF
CDR3nt: TGTGCCAGCAGCTACTTGTCTAGCGGGAGGGGAGATACGCAGTATTTT

j_gene: TRBJ1-2
d_gene: .
abundance: .
v_gene: TRBV2
CDR3aa: CASSETTGAGYTF
CDR3nt: TGTGCCAGCAGTGAAACCACAGGCGCAGGCTACACCTTC

j_gene: TRBJ2-4
d_gene: .
abundance: many
v_gene: TRBV5-6
CDR3aa: CASSLAGRVVEDIQYF
CDR3nt: TGTGCCAGCAGCTTGGCGGGCAGGGTCGTTGAAGACATTCAGTACTTC

j_gene: TRBJ2-1
d_gene: TRBD2
abundance: .
v_gene: TRBV29-1
CDR3aa: CSVRGLAIAYNEQFF
CDR3nt: TGCAGCGTGAGGGGACTAGCCATAGCCTACAATGAGCAGTTCTTC

j_gene: TRBJ2-3
d_gene: TRBD2
abundance: few
v_gene: TRBV7-3
CDR3aa: CASSLTSRSTDTQYF
CDR3nt: TGTGCCAGCAGCTTGACTAGCAGGAGCACAGATACGCAGTATTTT

j_gene: TRBJ2-7
d_gene: TRBD2
abundance: few
v_gene: TRBV7-6
CDR3aa: CASSSITSGRIHEQYF
CDR3nt: TGTGCCAGCAGCTCCATCACTAGCGGGAGGATCCACGAGCAGTACTTC

j_gene: TRBJ2-5
d_gene: .
abundance: few
v_gene: TRBV7-2
CDR3aa: CASSPATFEETQYF
CDR3nt: TGTGCCAGCAGCCCTGCAACGTTTGAGGAGACCCAGTACTTC

j_gene: TRBJ2-5
d_gene: .
abundance: few
v_gene: TRBV11-2
CDR3aa: CASSRRTNGETQYF
CDR3nt: TGTGCCAGCAGCCGCCGGACTAATGGGGAGACCCAGTACTTC

j_gene: TRBJ2-1
d_gene: TRBD2
abundance: .
v_gene: TRBV4-3
CDR3aa: CASSQALTSVSERFF
CDR3nt: TGCGCCAGCAGCCAAGCCCTCACTAGCGTGAGTGAGCGGTTCTTC

j_gene: TRBJ2-2
d_gene: TRBD1
abundance: few
v_gene: TRBV6-5
CDR3aa: CASSYGTGEAGELFF
CDR3nt: TGTGCCAGCAGTTACGGGACAGGGGAGGCCGGGGAGCTGTTTTTT

j_gene: TRBJ2-7
d_gene: .
abundance: few
v_gene: TRBV9
CDR3aa: CASSVVGRGEDEQYF
CDR3nt: TGTGCCAGCAGCGTAGTTGGGCGCGGAGAGGACGAGCAGTACTTC

j_gene: TRBJ2-5
d_gene: .
abundance: few
v_gene: TRBV9
CDR3aa: CASSTNFPTGQETQYF
CDR3nt: TGTGCCAGCAGCACCAACTTTCCGACAGGTCAAGAGACCCAGTACTTC

j_gene: TRBJ1-2
d_gene: .
abundance: .
v_gene: TRBV5-1
CDR3aa: CAGSLTGEGYGYTF
CDR3nt: TGCGCCGGCAGCCTAACAGGTGAAGGGTATGGCTACACCTTC